This T cell receptor beta chain was identified in a study of radiotherapy plus CTLA-4 blockade in lung cancer. Study-wide background: Among patients, less than 20% showed objective responses, and 31% had disease control.

Ipilimumab-mediated CTLA-4 blockade plus focal radiation was given to patients having chemo-refractory metastatic non-small-cell lung cancer. Study-level results: With interferon-beta, early dynamics of blood T cell clones were reported to best predict response. Radiotherapy was combined with ipilimumab, and tumor-derived TCR clones then expanded in blood.

The table came from immunoSEQ multiplex PCR; TCRdb's copy has only in-frame clones and leaves some out. In the table there are 40,000 to 55,000 clones, 86% of which are singletons. With regard to this clone: The target antigen is unknown.

The clonotype comes from a human donor with non-small cell lung cancer that progressed on radiotherapy plus ipilimumab. Some clones in this sample may be carry-over from other donors' samples. Sample: peripheral blood, taken from a patient treated with radiotherapy plus ipilimumab.

The DNA of the CDR3 is TGTGCCAGCACCGATTGGGCAGGACTGCCTGGCTACACCTTC. The encoded protein is CASTDWAGLPGYTF. This chain connects TRBV6-1 to TRBJ1-2, with D hard to call. The germline V gene has CDR1 MNHNS and CDR2 SASEGT. V lost 7 bases and J 7 bases, leaving 19 bases between the germline ends. The CDR3 is 14 residues long.